Listed here are 10 T cell receptor beta chains from one sample, sequenced in a study of T cells after yellow fever vaccination. TCRdb re-called the 5' RACE reads with MiXCR, one entry per CDR3 protein. Among 20,000 to 30,000 distinct CDR3 sequences listed, 5.5% were seen once. The sample consisted of PBMCs, either bulk or a sorted T-cell subset (CD4+, CD8+, memory, or dextramer-sorted; not recorded which), taken 15 days after the yellow fever booster vaccination. These receptors came from a man in his thirties or forties who received the YFV17D yellow fever vaccine.

This clonotype was seen repeatedly, ten times or more. The chain has TRBV20-1 and TRBJ2-5; possibly TRBD2 for D (6 bases). The CDR3 is 12 amino acids. V lost 5 bases to trimming and J lost 4 bases, with 11 bases between them. Germline loops: CDR1 DFQATT, CDR2 SNEGSKA (reference sequence). The DNA of the CDR3 is TGCAGTGCTCGCGGAGCGGGAGAGACCCAGTACTTC. Translated, it gives CSARGAGETQYF.

The table lists this clonotype with many counts. The V gene is TRBV6-5, the J gene TRBJ2-3; D is uncertain. The CDR3 extends over 13 amino acids. Trimming removed 5 bases from V and 10 bases from J, with 16 bases in between. Germline V gene data show CDR1 as MNHEY and CDR2 as SVGAGI. The CDR3 DNA sequence: TGTGCCAGCAGTATACCGGCGGAAGGTTCGCAGTATTTT. Translation: CASSIPAEGSQYF.

This clonotype has at least ten counts. This chain links TRBV12-3 or TRBV12-4 with TRBJ1-5; D remains ambiguous. The CDR3 is 13 amino acids. Trimming removed 6 bases from V and 3 bases from J, with 9 bases in between. CDR3 amino acids: CASSPDLNQPQHF. CDR3 DNA sequence: TGTGCCAGCAGCCCTGACCTCAATCAGCCCCAGCATTTT.

This clonotype has a count of ten or more. As DNA, the CDR3 is TGTGCCAGCAGCTTAAGGCGGGAGGGCCTCCTCCTTTACACAGATACGCAGTATTTT. Its translation is CASSLRREGLLLYTDTQYF. This rearrangement joins TRBV11-2 to TRBJ2-3; TRBD2 aligns across 9 bases. There are 19 residues in the CDR3. Trimming at V came to 2 bases and at J to 2 bases, leaving 14 bases not matched to a gene. Germline V gene sequence: CDR1 SGHAT, CDR2 FQNNGV.

This clonotype was counted ten times or more. The rearrangement joins TRBV4-3 to TRBJ1-3; D is perhaps TRBD1 (5 bases). This CDR3 is 16 amino acids long. Germline assignment: CDR1 LGHNA and CDR2 YSLEER. Trimming took 0 bases from V and 4 from J, leaving 13 bases between them. The CDR3 loop reads CASSQDAGRRGNTIYF. The DNA of the CDR3 is TGCGCCAGCAGCCAAGATGCAGGGCGGCGAGGAAACACCATATATTTT.

This clonotype occurred a few times. The chain combines TRBV29-1 with TRBJ2-3, with D possibly being TRBD1 (6 bases). The CDR3 sequence is 14 residues long. V shed 4 bases and J shed 0 bases, with 11 bases lying between them. CDR1 is SQVTM and CDR2 is ANQGSEA in the germline V gene. The DNA of the CDR3 is TGCAGCGTTGGGATAGGGGGTAGCACAGATACGCAGTATTTT. The encoded protein is CSVGIGGSTDTQYF.

The V gene is TRBV10-3, the J gene TRBJ2-5; D is perhaps TRBD2 (6 bases). Germline CDR1 is ENHRY and CDR2 is SYGVKD. This CDR3 is 16 amino acids long. V was cut by 3 bases and J by 1 base, with 15 bases left in between. For the CDR3, the DNA is TGTGCCATCAGTGACCCAGCGGGCGAATTCCAAGAGACCCAGTACTTC. Its protein is CAISDPAGEFQETQYF.

This clonotype was counted many times. The chain combines TRBV7-6 with TRBJ1-1; D gene uncertain. CDR3 length: 13 amino acids. Trimming removed 6 bases at V and 3 bases at J, with 11 bases between. Germline values: CDR1 SGHVS, CDR2 FNYEAQ. The CDR3 DNA reads as TGTGCCAGCAGACTACAGAGTTACACTGAAGCTTTCTTT. It is translated as CASRLQSYTEAFF.

This clonotype has a count of ten or more. The V gene is TRBV5-5, the J gene TRBJ2-3; 11 nucleotides agree with TRBD2. Germline trimming cut 3 bases from V and 3 bases from J; bases unmatched to any gene: 6. The CDR3 has 16 amino acids. CDR1 SGHKS and CDR2 YYEKEE come from the germline V gene (reference sequence). CDR3 residues: CASSSVIAGGTDTQYF. CDR3 coding DNA: TGTGCCAGCAGCTCTGTCATAGCGGGAGGGACAGATACGCAGTATTTT.

This clonotype was seen repeatedly, ten times or more. The chain employs TRBV12-3 or TRBV12-4 and TRBJ2-3; no clear D gene. This CDR3 has 10 amino acids. V shed 5 bases and J shed 7 bases, with 4 bases lying between them. The DNA of the CDR3 is TGTGCCAGCAGTACGAATACGCAGTATTTT. It translates to CASSTNTQYF.